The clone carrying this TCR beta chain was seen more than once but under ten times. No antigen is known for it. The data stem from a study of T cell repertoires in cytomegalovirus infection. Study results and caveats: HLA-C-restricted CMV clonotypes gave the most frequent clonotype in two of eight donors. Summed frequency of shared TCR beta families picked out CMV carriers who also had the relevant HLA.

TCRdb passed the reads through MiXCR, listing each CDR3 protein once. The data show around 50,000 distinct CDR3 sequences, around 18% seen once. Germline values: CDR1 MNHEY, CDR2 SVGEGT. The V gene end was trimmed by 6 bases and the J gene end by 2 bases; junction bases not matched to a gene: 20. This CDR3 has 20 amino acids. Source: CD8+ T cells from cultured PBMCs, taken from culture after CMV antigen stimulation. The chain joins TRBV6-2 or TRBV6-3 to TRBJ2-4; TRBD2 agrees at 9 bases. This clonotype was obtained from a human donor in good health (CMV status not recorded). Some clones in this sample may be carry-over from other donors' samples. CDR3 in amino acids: CASSPLASGKGSGTKNIQYF. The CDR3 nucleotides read TGTGCCAGCAGCCCCCTCGCTAGCGGGAAAGGATCGGGGACCAAAAACATTCAGTACTTC.